This TCR beta chain emerged from a study of metastatic and nonmetastatic thyroid tumors. On the study more broadly: The authors compared repertoires across blood and tumor or nodule tissue from malignant and benign thyroid patients. Broader study findings: Reports indicated that malignant thyroid tumors showed significantly higher TCR beta diversity than benign nodules did, in blood and tumor.

How the authors handled the data: Using the CDR3 differences seen across clinicopathological groups, the authors built a distant-metastasis classifier for papillary thyroid cancer, which was meant to discriminate distant-metastatic patients. TCRdb recomputed clones from the PCR reads via MiXCR. TCRdb's processing, not the authors', yielded these V and J calls. The sample lists several thousand clones, about 31% seen once, with more than 45% in the top ten. Nobody among the patients had been given any treatment before thyroid surgery. Trimming cost V 4 bases and J 3 bases; bases outside gene matches: 8. Germline CDR1 MNHEY, CDR2 SVGEGT. This CDR3 is built from 15 residues. This clone was recorded many times. Its target is unknown.

The receptor's source is a female donor with papillary thyroid cancer or a benign thyroid nodule (not recorded which). Some clones in this sample may be carry-over from other donors' samples. V usage is TRBV6-2 or TRBV6-3 and J usage is TRBJ2-7; 8 positions agree with TRBD1. Sequenced sample: adjacent normal tissue. CDR3 DNA: TGTGCCAGCAGTTCCCACCGGACAGGGAACTACGAGCAGTACTTC. Amino acids: CASSSHRTGNYEQYF.